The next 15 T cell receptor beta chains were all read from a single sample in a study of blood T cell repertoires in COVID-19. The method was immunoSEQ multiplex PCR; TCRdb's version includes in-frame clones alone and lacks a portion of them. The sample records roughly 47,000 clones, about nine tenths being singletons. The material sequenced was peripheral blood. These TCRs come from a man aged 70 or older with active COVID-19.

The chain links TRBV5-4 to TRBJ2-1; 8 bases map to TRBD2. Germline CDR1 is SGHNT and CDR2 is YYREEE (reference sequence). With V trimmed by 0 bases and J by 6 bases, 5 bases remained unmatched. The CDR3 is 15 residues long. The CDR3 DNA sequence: TGTGCCAGCAGCTTGGTGCGCGGGGGGCCCAATGAGCAGTTCTTC. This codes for CASSLVRGGPNEQFF.

The CDR3: CSSRFNGVDTQYF. DNA for the CDR3: TGCAGCTCCAGGTTCAACGGCGTAGATACGCAGTATTTT. This chain uses TRBV29-1 with TRBJ2-3; D uncertain. The germline CDR1 and CDR2 sequences are SQVTM and ANQGSEA. The CDR3 is 13 residues long. Trimming cost V 8 bases and J 5 bases, with 17 bases left between them.

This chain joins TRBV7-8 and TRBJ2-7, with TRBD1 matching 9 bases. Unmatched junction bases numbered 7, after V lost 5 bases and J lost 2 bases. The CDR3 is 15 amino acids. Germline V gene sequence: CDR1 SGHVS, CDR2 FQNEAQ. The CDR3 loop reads CASSRGTGIPYEQYF. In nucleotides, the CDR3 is TGTGCCAGCAGCCGAGGGACAGGGATTCCCTACGAGCAGTACTTC.

CDR3 residues: CASRYPSSGNTIYF. The CDR3 DNA sequence: TGTGCCAGCAGGTACCCTAGCTCTGGAAACACCATATATTTT. This chain connects TRBV7-2 to TRBJ1-3, with D unclear. Germline loops: CDR1 SGHTA, CDR2 FQGNSA. The V gene lost 6 bases and the J gene lost 0 bases, with 9 bases spanning the gap. This CDR3 is built from 14 residues.

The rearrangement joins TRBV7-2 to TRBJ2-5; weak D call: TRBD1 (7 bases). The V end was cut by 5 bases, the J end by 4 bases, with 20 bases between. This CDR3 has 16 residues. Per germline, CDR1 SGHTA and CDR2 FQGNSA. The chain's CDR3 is CASSTGPQGRGETQYF. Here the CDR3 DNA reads TGTGCCAGCAGCACCGGTCCACAGGGGCGGGGAGAGACCCAGTACTTC.

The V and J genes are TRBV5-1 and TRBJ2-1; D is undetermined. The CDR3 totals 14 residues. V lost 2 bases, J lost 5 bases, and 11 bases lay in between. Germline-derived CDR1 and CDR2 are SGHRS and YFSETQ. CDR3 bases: TGCGCCAGCAGCTTCGGGTCGCAAAACAATGAGCAGTTCTTC. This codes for CASSFGSQNNEQFF.

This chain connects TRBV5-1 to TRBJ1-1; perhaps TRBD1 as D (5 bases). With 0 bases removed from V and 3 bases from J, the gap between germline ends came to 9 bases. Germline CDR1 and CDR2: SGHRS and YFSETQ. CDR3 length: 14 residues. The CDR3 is CASSLGQRDTEAFF. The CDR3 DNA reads TGCGCCAGCAGCTTGGGACAGAGAGACACTGAAGCTTTCTTT.

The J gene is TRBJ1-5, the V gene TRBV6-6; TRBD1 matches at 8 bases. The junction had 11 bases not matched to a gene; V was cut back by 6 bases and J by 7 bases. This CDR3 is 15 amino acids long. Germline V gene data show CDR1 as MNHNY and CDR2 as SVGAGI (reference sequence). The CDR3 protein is CASSPTQGAGQPQHF. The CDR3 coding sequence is TGTGCCAGCAGCCCGACGCAGGGGGCAGGCCAGCCCCAGCATTTT.

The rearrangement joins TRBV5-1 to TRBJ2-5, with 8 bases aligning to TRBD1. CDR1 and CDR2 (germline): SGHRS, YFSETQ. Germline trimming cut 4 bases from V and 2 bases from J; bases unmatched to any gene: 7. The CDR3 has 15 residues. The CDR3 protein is CASSASGGPQETQYF. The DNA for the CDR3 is TGCGCCAGCAGCGCGTCAGGGGGCCCGCAAGAGACCCAGTACTTC.

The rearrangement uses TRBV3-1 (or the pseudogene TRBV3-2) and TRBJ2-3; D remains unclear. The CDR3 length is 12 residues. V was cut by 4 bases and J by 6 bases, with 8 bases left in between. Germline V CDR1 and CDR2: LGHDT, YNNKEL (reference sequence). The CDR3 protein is CASSPDQDTQYF. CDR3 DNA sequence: TGTGCCAGCAGCCCCGATCAGGATACGCAGTATTTT.

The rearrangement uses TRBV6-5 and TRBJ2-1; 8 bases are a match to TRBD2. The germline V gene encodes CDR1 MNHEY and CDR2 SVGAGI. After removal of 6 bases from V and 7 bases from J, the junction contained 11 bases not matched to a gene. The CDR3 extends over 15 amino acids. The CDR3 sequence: CASRPGLGGWNEQFF. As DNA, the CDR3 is TGTGCCAGCAGGCCGGGACTAGGAGGGTGGAATGAGCAGTTCTTC.

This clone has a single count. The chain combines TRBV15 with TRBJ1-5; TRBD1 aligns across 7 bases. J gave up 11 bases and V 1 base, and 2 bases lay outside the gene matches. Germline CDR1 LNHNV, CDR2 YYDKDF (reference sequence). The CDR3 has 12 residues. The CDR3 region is CATSRVGTAQHF. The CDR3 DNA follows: TGTGCCACCAGCAGAGTAGGGACAGCCCAGCATTTT.

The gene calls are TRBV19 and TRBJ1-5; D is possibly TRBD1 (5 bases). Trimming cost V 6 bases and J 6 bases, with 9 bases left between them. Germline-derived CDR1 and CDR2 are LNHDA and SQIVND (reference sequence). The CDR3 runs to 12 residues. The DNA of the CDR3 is TGTGCCAGTAGACCGGGGGGTCAGCCCCAGCATTTT. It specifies CASRPGGQPQHF.

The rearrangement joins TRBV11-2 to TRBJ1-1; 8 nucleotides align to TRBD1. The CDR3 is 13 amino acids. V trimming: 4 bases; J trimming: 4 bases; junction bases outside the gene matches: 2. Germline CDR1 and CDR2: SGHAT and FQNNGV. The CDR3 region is CASSSGTGTEAFF. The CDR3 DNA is TGTGCCAGCAGCTCAGGGACAGGCACTGAAGCTTTCTTT.

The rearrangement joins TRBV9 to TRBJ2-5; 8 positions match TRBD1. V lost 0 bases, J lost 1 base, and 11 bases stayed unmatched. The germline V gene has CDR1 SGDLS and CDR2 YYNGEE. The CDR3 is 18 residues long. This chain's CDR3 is CASSVEEGPGGFQETQYF. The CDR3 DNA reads TGTGCCAGCAGCGTAGAGGAGGGGCCAGGGGGCTTCCAAGAGACCCAGTACTTC.